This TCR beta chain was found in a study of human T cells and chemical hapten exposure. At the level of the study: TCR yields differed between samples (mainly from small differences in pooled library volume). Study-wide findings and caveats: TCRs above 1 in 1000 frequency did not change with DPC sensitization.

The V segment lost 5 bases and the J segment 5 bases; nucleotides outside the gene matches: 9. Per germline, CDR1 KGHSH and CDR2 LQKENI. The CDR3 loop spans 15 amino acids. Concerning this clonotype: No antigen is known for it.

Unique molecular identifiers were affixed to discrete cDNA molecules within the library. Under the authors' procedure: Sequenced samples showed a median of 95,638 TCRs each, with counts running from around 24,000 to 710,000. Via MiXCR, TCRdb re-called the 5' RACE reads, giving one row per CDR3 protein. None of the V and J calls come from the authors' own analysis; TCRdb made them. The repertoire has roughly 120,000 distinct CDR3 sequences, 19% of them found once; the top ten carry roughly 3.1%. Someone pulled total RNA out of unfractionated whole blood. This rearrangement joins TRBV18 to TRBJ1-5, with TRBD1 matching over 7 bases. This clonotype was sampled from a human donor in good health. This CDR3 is CASSSMVTGDQPQHF. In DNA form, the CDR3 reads TGTGCCAGCTCATCCATGGTAACAGGGGATCAGCCCCAGCATTTT.